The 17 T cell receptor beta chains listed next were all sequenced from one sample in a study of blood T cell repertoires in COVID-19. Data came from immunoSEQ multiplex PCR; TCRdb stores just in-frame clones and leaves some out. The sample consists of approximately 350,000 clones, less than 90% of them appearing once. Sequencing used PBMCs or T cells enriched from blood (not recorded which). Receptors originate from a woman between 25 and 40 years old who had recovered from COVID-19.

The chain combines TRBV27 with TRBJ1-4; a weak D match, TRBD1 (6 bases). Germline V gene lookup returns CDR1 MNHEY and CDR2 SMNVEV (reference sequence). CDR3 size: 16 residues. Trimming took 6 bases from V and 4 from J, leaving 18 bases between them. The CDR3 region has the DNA TGTGCCAGCAGCCAGCCAGGGGCAGGTTATAATGAAAAACTGTTTTTT. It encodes CASSQPGAGYNEKLFF.

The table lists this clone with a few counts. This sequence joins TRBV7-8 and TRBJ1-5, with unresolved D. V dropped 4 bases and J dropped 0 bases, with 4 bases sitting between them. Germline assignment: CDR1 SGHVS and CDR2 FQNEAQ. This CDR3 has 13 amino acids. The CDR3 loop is CASSSYSNQPQHF. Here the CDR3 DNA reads TGTGCCAGCAGCTCCTATAGCAATCAGCCCCAGCATTTT.

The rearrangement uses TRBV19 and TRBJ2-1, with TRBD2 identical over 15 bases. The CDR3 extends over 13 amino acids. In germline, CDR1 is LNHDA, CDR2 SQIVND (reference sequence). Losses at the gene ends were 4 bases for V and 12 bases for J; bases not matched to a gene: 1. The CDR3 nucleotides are TGTGCCAGTAGTACGGGACTAGCGGGGGGGCAGTTCTTC. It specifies CASSTGLAGGQFF.

The CDR3 coding sequence is TGCAGCGTTGCAGGGCGGAACACTGAAGCTTTCTTT. Amino acids: CSVAGRNTEAFF. The chain couples TRBV29-1 to TRBJ1-1, with D possibly being TRBD1 (5 bases). CDR1 and CDR2 (germline): SQVTM, ANQGSEA. V gave up 4 bases and J gave up 1 base, with 7 bases separating them. CDR3 length: 12 residues. Complete variable domain (other parts from reference TRBV29-1 and TRBJ1-1): SAVISQKPSRDICQRGTSLTIQCQVDSQVTMMFWYRQQPGQSLTLIATANQGSEATYESGFVIDKFPISRPNLTFSTLTVSNMSPEDSSIYLCSVAGRNTEAFFGQGTRLTVV.

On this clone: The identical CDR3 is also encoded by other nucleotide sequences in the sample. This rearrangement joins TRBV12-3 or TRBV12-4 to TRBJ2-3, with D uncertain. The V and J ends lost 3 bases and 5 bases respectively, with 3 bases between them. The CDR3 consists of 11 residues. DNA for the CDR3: TGTGCCAGCAGTTTGAGAGATACGCAGTATTTT. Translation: CASSLRDTQYF.

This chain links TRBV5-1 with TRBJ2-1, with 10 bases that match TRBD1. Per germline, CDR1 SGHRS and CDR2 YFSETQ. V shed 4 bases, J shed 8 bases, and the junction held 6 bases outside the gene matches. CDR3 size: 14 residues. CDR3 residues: CASSLWTGGHEQFF. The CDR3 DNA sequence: TGCGCCAGCAGCCTATGGACAGGGGGGCATGAGCAGTTCTTC.

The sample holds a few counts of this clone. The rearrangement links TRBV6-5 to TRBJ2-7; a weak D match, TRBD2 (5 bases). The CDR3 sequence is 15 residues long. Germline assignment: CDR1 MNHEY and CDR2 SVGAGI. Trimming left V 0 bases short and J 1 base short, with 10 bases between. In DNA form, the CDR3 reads TGTGCCAGCAGTTACTCGGACGGGGAGTCCTACGAGCAGTACTTC. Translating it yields CASSYSDGESYEQYF.

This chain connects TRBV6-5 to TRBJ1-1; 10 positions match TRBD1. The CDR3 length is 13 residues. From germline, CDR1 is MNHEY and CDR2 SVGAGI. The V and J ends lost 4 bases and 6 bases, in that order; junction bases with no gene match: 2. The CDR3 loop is CASSLDRGSEAFF. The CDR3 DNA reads TGTGCCAGCAGTTTGGACAGGGGGTCTGAAGCTTTCTTT.

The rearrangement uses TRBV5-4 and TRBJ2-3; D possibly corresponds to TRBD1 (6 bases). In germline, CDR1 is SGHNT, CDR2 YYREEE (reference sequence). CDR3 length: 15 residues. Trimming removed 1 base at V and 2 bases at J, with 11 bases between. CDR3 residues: CASSLSQGTTDTQYF. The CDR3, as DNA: TGTGCCAGCAGCTTGTCCCAGGGGACCACAGATACGCAGTATTTT.

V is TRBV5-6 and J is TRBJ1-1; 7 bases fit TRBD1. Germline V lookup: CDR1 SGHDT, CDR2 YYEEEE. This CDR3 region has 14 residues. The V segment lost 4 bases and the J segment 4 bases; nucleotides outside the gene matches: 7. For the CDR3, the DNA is TGTGCCAGCAGCAGCAGAGACAGGGTCACTGAAGCTTTCTTT. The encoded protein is CASSSRDRVTEAFF. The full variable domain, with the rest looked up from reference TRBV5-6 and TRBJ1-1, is DAGVTQSPTHLIKTRGQQVTLRCSPKSGHDTVSWYQQALGQGPQFIFQYYEEEERQRGNFPDRFSGHQFPNYSSELNVNALLLGDSALYLCASSSRDRVTEAFFGQGTRLTVV.

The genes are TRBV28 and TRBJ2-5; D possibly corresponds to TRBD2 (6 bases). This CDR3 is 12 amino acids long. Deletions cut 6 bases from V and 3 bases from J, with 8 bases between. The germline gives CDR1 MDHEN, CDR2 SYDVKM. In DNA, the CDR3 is TGTGCCAGCAGGGTAGCGGAAGAGACCCAGTACTTC. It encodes CASRVAEETQYF.

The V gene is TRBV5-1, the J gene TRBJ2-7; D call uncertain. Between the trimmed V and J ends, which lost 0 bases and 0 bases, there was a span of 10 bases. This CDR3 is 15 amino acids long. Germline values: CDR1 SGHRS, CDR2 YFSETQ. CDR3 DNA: TGCGCCAGCAGCTTGGTTGCAGGCCCCTCCTACGAGCAGTACTTC. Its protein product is CASSLVAGPSYEQYF. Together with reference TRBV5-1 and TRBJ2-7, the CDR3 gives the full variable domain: KAGVTQTPRYLIKTRGQQVTLSCSPISGHRSVSWYQQTPGQGLQFLFEYFSETQRNKGNFPGRFSGRQFSNSRSEMNVSTLELGDSALYLCASSLVAGPSYEQYFGPGTRLTVT.

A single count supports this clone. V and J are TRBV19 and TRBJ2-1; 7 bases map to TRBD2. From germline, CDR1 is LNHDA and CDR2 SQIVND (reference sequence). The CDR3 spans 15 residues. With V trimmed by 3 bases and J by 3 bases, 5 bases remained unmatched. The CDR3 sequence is CASSMWASGYNEQFF. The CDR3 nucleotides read TGTGCCAGTAGTATGTGGGCTAGCGGCTACAATGAGCAGTTCTTC.

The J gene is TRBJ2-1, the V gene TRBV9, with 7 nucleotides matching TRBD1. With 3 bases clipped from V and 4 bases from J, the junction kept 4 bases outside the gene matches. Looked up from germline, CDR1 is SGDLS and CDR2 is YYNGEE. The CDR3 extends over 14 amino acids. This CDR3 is CASSEGQNYNEQFF. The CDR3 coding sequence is TGTGCCAGCAGCGAGGGACAGAATTACAATGAGCAGTTCTTC. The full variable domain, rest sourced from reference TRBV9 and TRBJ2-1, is DSGVTQTPKHLITATGQRVTLRCSPRSGDLSVYWYQQSLDQGLQFLIQYYNGEERAKGNILERFSAQQFPDLHSELNLSSLELGDSALYFCASSEGQNYNEQFFGPGTRLTVL.

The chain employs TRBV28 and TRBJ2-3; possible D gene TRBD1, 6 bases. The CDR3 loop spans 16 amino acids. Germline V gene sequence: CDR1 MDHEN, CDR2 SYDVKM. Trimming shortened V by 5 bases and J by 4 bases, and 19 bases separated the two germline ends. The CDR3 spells CASSLRGQGSPDTQYF. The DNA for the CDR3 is TGTGCCAGCAGTCTTCGTGGTCAGGGGTCCCCAGATACGCAGTATTTT.

CDR3 in amino acids: CATRGQVGETQYF. DNA of the CDR3: TGTGCCACCAGAGGACAGGTGGGTGAGACCCAGTACTTC. V gene TRBV24-1 combines with J gene TRBJ2-5; 7 nucleotides agree with TRBD1. The germline V gene encodes CDR1 KGHDR and CDR2 SFDVKD. V lost 7 bases, J lost 5 bases, and 6 bases stayed unmatched. This CDR3 has 13 amino acids.

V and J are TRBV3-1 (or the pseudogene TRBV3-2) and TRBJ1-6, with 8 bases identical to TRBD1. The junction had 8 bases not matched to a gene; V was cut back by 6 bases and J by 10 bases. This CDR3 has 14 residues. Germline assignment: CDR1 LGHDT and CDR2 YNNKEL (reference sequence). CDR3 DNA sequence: TGTGCCAGCAGTTCTACAGGGGGGGTCTCACCCCTCCACTTT. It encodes CASSSTGGVSPLHF.